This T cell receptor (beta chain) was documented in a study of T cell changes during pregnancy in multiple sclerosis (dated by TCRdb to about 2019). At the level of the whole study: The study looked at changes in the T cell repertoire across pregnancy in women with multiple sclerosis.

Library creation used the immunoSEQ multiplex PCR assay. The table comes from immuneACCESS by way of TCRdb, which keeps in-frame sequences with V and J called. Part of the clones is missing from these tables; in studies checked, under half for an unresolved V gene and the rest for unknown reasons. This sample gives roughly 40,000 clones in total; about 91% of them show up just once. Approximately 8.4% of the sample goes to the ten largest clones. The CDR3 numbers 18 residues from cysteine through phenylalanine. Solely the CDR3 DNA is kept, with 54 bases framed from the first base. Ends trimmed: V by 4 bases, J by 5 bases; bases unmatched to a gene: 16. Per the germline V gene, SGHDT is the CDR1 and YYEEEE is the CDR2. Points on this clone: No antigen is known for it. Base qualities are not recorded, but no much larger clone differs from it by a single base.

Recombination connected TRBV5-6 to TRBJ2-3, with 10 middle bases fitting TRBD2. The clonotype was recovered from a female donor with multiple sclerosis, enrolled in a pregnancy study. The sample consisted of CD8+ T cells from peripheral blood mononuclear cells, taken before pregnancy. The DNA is TGTGCCAGCAGCACAATTAGCGGGAGGCACTTTTTTGTAGATACGCAGTATTTT. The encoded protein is CASSTISGRHFFVDTQYF.